Reported below is one TCR beta chain. Its cognate antigen has yet to be identified. It has no much larger one-base neighbor in the sample; base qualities were not kept. This specimen belongs to a study of identical twins (dated by TCRdb to 2016 to 2017). In the study overall: To test whether fetal clonotypes persist, this study deep-sequenced TCR alpha and beta repertoires from monozygotic twins, from unrelated adults of various ages, and from cord blood. To rule out contamination, replicate twin experiments were performed at different times with different library preparation protocols. On the study overall, not on this receptor specifically: Because the same donors could not be followed over many years, the conclusions relied on cross-sectional statistical analysis. Fewer insertions were carried by abundant cord blood beta clonotypes, a similar but weaker trend appeared in young adult naive repertoires, and no such trend appeared in memory repertoires. In monozygotic twins, recombination models systematically underestimated out-of-frame TCR alpha sharing, but the models matched the sharing seen between unrelated individuals. Excess twin sharing in beta out-of-frame sequences was weaker because fewer shared sequences lowered the signal-to-noise ratio. Zero-insertion analyses could be partly confounded by invariant T cells such as MAIT and iNKT, though diverse VJ usage argued against such confounding for most clonotypes. Compared with coincidental sharing between unrelated individuals, out-of-frame TCR alpha sequences shared between twins had an excess of sequences with low generation probability.

The CDR3 runs 13 amino acids, cysteine and phenylalanine included. The read is trimmed to its CDR3 DNA, 39 bases read in frame from base 1. Looking up the germline V gene yields CDR1 KGHSY and CDR2 FQNENV. V was cut back by 0 bases and J by 5 bases, leaving a gap of 5 bases between them. Libraries were built with 5' RACE. Reads for this sample came from an Illumina HiSeq 2000. Template switching introduced a universal primer binding site; the final cDNA contained a unique molecular identifier, enabling accurate counting of TCR cDNA molecules. Specific primers in the conserved constant-segment region were used to synthesize first-strand cDNA for the TCR alpha and beta chains. To control for contamination, each cDNA library was double barcoded with a SMART-Mk sample barcode plus Illumina barcodes. TruSeq adapter sequences along with Illumina sample barcodes were introduced in two successive PCR steps. TCR alpha and beta cDNA libraries were sequenced on the Illumina HiSeq platform with custom primers. Regarding the original processing steps: MiGEC was used to process raw reads and extract unique molecular identifiers, and MiXCR was used to find CDR3 positions. For each individual, recombination models were inferred using an EM algorithm with the repgenHMM and IGoR tools. Shared clonotypes were analyzed with the tcR package in R, and sharing was normalized by the product of cloneset sizes. To study raw recombination without the effects of thymic and clonal selection, out-of-frame nonproductive sequences were analyzed. Using fastp at Q25 and MiXCR, TCRdb reprocessed the public reads and kept productive beta chains. Rows with one shared CDR3 protein collapse into an entry with the most common genes and DNA. It is TCRdb's table, rather than the study itself, that gives the V and J calls and clone size. The sample profile shows around 490,000 distinct CDR3 sequences; approximately 20% of them were found once. In total, the top ten clones hold 0.45% to 0.5% of the sample.

Every donor was a healthy Caucasian. Three pairs of female monozygotic twins, all aged about 18 to 30 years, made up the twin cohort. CD4+ and CD8+ T cell populations were isolated with positive isolation kits from Invitrogen. These data also formed part of another study, on yellow fever vaccine responses in identical twins. The second study, in turn, reports: The T cell response to vaccination in identical twins was reported by the authors to appear partly convergent and partly personalized. The study precisely tracked vaccine-responding T cell clones in identical twins.

Rearrangement joined TRBV16 to TRBJ1-5; too little of a D gene remains to name it. The sequencing input was CD4+ T cells sorted from blood. The origin of this receptor is a woman aged 18-29 years in good health. The CDR3 protein: CASSQSWDQPQHF. The nucleotide sequence reads TGTGCCAGCAGCCAATCGTGGGATCAGCCCCAGCATTTT.